The following is a T cell receptor beta chain sequence with its context. Only one count was recorded for this clone. Its antigen is not yet known. Base quality data are lacking; no much larger clone is found one base away. The data stem from a study of blood T cell repertoires in COVID-19 (dated by TCRdb to 2019 to 2021). Broadly, across the study: Samples covering the acute and convalescent phases of COVID-19 were provided by collaborators in the United States, Italy and Spain. The material from the prospective study consisted of cDNA or gDNA derived from T cells, B-cell-depleted T cells, or PBMCs. Subjects who had been exposed to COVID-19, were actively infected with it, or had recovered from it provided the deeply sampled blood TCRbeta repertoires that made up the dataset. The repertoires were released in a freely available public database meant as a resource for research on the immune response to SARS-CoV-2. The samples were drawn from two sources: the first 160 participants of the ongoing ImmuneRACE study, and 1,200 or so subjects contributed by 6 global collaborators. A de-identified subject ID, COVID-19 status, age in years and sex were almost always included in the sample metadata. Where available, HLA class I and class II types were obtained from metadata supplied by the sample provider rather than from assay-based typing.

Whole blood was collected in K2EDTA tubes by collaborating institutions according to the institutions' own protocols. For TCRbeta analysis, collaborators shipped samples as frozen whole blood, isolated PBMCs, or DNA extracted from either of those sample types. TCRbeta CDR3 regions were amplified from genomic DNA using the immunoSEQ Assay, a bias-controlled multiplex PCR. Turning to the authors' computational methods: Within the assay, amplification of reference gene primers was used to estimate how many nucleated cells each sample contained. To quantify the absolute abundance of each unique TCRbeta CDR3 rearrangement, sequence reads were collapsed and filtered. For each sample, productive Simpson clonality was calculated as the square root of Simpson's diversity index over productive rearrangements. Entries here come from immuneACCESS through TCRdb and include only in-frame sequences with V and J called. Some clones fail to appear in such tables; in the studies checked, an unresolved V gene covers under half of the shortfall, and the cause of the remainder is unknown. That table gives V, J and clone size, and the DNA gave D and trimming. The sample contains roughly 200,000 clones, about 76% of them found a single time. Approximately 8.6% of the sample comes from the top ten.

What the study reported, not specific to this receptor: How much clinical and demographic metadata was included differed by source and by participant, and the metadata was provided uncurated.

The CDR3, cysteine through phenylalanine, is 14 amino acids long. Only the CDR3 part of the read is kept: 42 bases, read in frame from the first base. V is clipped by 5 bases and J by 4 bases, and the sequence between their germline boundaries is 12 bases long. CDR1 and CDR2 (SNHLY, FYNNEI) derive from the germline V gene. Sequenced material: peripheral blood. The sequence joins TRBV2 to TRBJ2-1; the D gene is perhaps TRBD1, from 5 matching bases. This clonotype originated in a woman aged 50 to 60 with active or convalescent COVID-19. The sequenced DNA: TGTGCCAGCAGTCCAGGGTCGGTGTACAATGAGCAGTTCTTC. Its translation is CASSPGSVYNEQFF.